This T cell receptor (beta chain) emerged from a study of tumor-infiltrating lymphocytes in primary liver carcinoma. About the study: Productive TCRbeta read counts per sample ran from roughly 4 to 7 million and were similar across tissue types.

Unsorted whole blood yielded blood RNA, and germline DNA was extracted as well. Donors were untreated and chronically infected with HBV. Remarks on this clonotype: Its matching antigen is unknown. Since a much larger clone is just one base distant, this may be a read error.

V lost 8 bases to trimming and J lost 9 bases; unmatched junction nucleotides: 6. Per germline, CDR1 MNHEY and CDR2 SVGAGI. This CDR3 region has 12 residues. Study results and limitations: The study found tumor-adjacent and tumor-blood pairs overlapped less than tumor region pairs.

TCR beta cDNA came from roughly 550 ng total RNA, primed with a constant-region primer. Generation of the TCR beta libraries relied on three nested multiplex PCR rounds using slightly modified ARM-PCR. The opening two PCR rounds, ten to eleven cycles each, paired TRBV1-TRBV30 forward primers with a C-beta reverse primer. TCRdb redid the calling of the multiplex PCR reads with MiXCR, one entry per CDR3 protein. This sample yields about 200,000 distinct CDR3 sequences, of which 65% are seen a single time; 6% to 8.5% belongs to the top ten. Sequencing was carried out using peripheral blood. The chain uses TRBV6-5 and TRBJ2-1, with 8 nucleotides matching TRBD2. The receptor's source is a woman aged 55-69 years with primary liver carcinoma and hepatitis B virus infection. CDR3 loop: CASGLARSEQFF. The CDR3, as DNA: TGTGCCAGCGGACTAGCTCGCAGTGAGCAGTTCTTC.